This T cell receptor (beta chain) comes out of a study of cytomegalovirus exposure and HLA in healthy donors. Study-level information: Findings of an earlier analysis included 117 million unique TCR beta sequences from 180 million or so T cells.

About this clone itself: Its antigen is as yet unknown.

General observations from the study: Testing in vitro showed three CMV-associated chains specific for CMV antigens. Reports described diagnosis of cytomegalovirus status by the classifier as highly specific and sensitive.

Primers for the PCR totalled 60 Vbeta and 13 Jbeta. The repertoire was sequenced with immunoSEQ multiplex PCR; TCRdb's copy has only in-frame clones and lacks some. The profile covers some 200,000 clones, with around 80% appearing a single time and about 2.2% taken by the ten largest. CDR1 is DFQATT, CDR2 SNEGSKA, per germline (reference sequence). V was clipped by 1 base and J by 8 bases, with 8 bases between them. The CDR3 extends over 11 amino acids. This chain links TRBV20-1 with TRBJ1-2; D is unresolved. The source is a woman in her thirties in good health and CMV-seronegative. Sequencing was performed on PBMCs. This CDR3 is CSARGEGGYTF. The CDR3 nucleotides are TGCAGTGCTAGAGGCGAGGGCGGCTACACCTTC.